This T cell receptor beta chain stems from a study of glioma-infiltrating T cells after dendritic cell vaccination. Background on the study: Patients received autologous tumor lysate-pulsed dendritic cell vaccination between about 2002 and 2012. Monocyte-derived dendritic cells, cultured 6 to 8 days with IL-4 and GM-CSF, were pulsed with autologous tumor lysate.

V was pared by 3 bases and J by 0 bases, with 9 bases of the junction left unmatched. Germline V gene data show CDR1 as SGHRS and CDR2 as YFSETQ. CDR3 length: 16 residues. Specified time point: after dendritic cell vaccination, including at tumor progression/relapse. Only patients with spare fresh-frozen tumor and over two years of follow-up were included. TCRB CDR3 was amplified from 2 ug genomic DNA or less. Using immunoSEQ multiplex PCR, the repertoire was profiled, and TCRdb retains in-frame clones only, with some absent. The sample includes 100,000 or so clones, about 85% seen only once; the top ten take under 6.5%.

The rearrangement links TRBV5-1 to TRBJ2-7; TRBD1 matches at 7 bases. The receptor was derived from a human donor with glioblastoma. This sample comprised blood, obtained after dendritic cell vaccination. CDR3 DNA: TGCGCCAGCAGCTCGACAGGGCAACGGAGCTCCTACGAGCAGTACTTC. It yields the protein CASSSTGQRSSYEQYF.